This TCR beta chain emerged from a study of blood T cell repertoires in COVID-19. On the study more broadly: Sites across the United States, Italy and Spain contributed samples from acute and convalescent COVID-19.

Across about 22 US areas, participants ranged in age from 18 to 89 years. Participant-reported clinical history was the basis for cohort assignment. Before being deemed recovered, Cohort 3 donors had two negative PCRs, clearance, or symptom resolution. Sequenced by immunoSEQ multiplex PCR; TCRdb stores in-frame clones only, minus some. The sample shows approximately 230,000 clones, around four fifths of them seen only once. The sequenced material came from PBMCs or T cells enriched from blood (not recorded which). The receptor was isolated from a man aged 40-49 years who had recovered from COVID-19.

For the CDR3, the DNA is TGTGCCAGCAGATTGACTAGCGGCACAGATACGCAGTATTTT. Its protein product is CASRLTSGTDTQYF. This chain connects TRBV7-2 to TRBJ2-3; TRBD2 agrees at 8 bases. The CDR3 extends over 14 amino acids. The ends lost 6 bases at V and 1 base at J; junction bases unmatched: 3. Germline assignment: CDR1 SGHTA and CDR2 FQGNSA.